Listed below are T cell receptor beta chains from one sample, sequenced in a study of T-cell reconstitution after alpha-beta-depleted transplantation in children. TCRdb used MiXCR to reprocess the PCR reads, holding one entry per CDR3 protein. The sample lists approximately 150,000 distinct CDR3 sequences, 7.5% to 9% seen once, with less than 20% in the top ten. This sample comprised PBMCs, mostly from graft donor cells, obtained 180 days after TCRalphabeta/CD19-depleted stem cell transplant. The receptors were gathered from a female patient aged 2 to 10 who had a stem cell transplant for congenital amegakaryocytic thrombocytopenia, so the T cells may come from the graft donor. CDR3s include the opening cysteine and the closing phenylalanine or tryptophan. A D gene is named only where the DNA matches it firmly. Clone size, where shown, is once, few, many, or a class for clones that have expanded.

TRBV7-6	many	NA	TRBJ1-3	TGTGCCAGCAGCTTAGGTTTCCCTCCGAGCTCTGGAAACACCATATATTTT	CASSLGFPPSSGNTIYF
TRBV30	NA	NA	TRBJ1-5	TGTGCCTGGAGTGTTACAGGGTCTCAGCCCCAGCATTTT	CAWSVTGSQPQHF
TRBV20-1	few	NA	TRBJ2-7	TGCAGCCCAAGGAATCCTTACGAGCAGTACTTC	CSPRNPYEQYF
TRBV12-3/TRBV12-4	NA	NA	TRBJ2-7	TGTGCCAGCAGTTTCGCCAGATACGAGCAGTACTTC	CASSFARYEQYF
TRBV20-1	few	NA	TRBJ1-1	TGCAGTGCTAGAGAGGGACGGATGAACACTGAAGCTTTCTTT	CSAREGRMNTEAFF
TRBV10-3	many	NA	TRBJ1-1	TGTGCCATCAGTGATCTGGCAGGGGCTGAAGCTTTCTTT	CAISDLAGAEAFF
TRBV19	few	NA	TRBJ2-3	TGTGCCAGTAGTACGGGACATGCAATCGGAGGAGCGGATACGCAGTATTTT	CASSTGHAIGGADTQYF
TRBV12-3/TRBV12-4	many	TRBD1	TRBJ2-7	TGTGCCAGCAGGCAACAGGGGGCGGGTCTCTACGAGCAGTACTTC	CASRQQGAGLYEQYF
TRBV6-1	few	TRBD1	TRBJ1-1	TGTGCCAGCAGAGACAGGGGCGGCCAGTTTGAAGCTTTCTTT	CASRDRGGQFEAFF
TRBV12-3/TRBV12-4	many	NA	TRBJ1-5	TGTGCCAGCAGCCTATCCCCAGGGGATCAGCCCCAGCATTTT	CASSLSPGDQPQHF
TRBV18	many	NA	TRBJ2-1	TGTGCCAGCTTTCGGAAGAGGGGGGGTGAGCAGTTCTTC	CASFRKRGGEQFF
TRBV5-1	NA	NA	TRBJ2-5	TGCGCCAGCAGCCCCCGTGGAGGGCGTAGAGAGACCCAGTACTTC	CASSPRGGRRETQYF
TRBV2	many	NA	TRBJ1-1	TGTGCCAGCCGCTTCATGCAGAACACTGAAGCTTTCTTT	CASRFMQNTEAFF
TRBV5-1	many	NA	TRBJ2-3	TGCGCCAGCAGCTTGGATAGGACTAGCACAGATACGCAGTATTTT	CASSLDRTSTDTQYF
TRBV29-1	many	NA	TRBJ1-3	TGCAGCGTAGACGACAGTTCTGGAAACACCATATATTTT	CSVDDSSGNTIYF
TRBV4-1	NA	TRBD1	TRBJ1-2	TGCGCCAGCAGCGTATCCTACCGGGACAGGGGAAACTATGGCTACACCTTC	CASSVSYRDRGNYGYTF
TRBV28	many	NA	TRBJ2-7	TGTGCCAGCAGGCGTTTTTCAGGGGTGGGTTTCTACGAGCAGTACTTC	CASRRFSGVGFYEQYF
TRBV6-5	many	NA	TRBJ2-1	TGTGCCAGCAGCCGAATGGGGCAGGGCTACAATGAGCAGTTCTTC	CASSRMGQGYNEQFF
TRBV7-2	many	NA	TRBJ2-5	TGTGCCAGCAGCGCGGGACAGCGGTACCAAGAGACCCAGTACTTC	CASSAGQRYQETQYF
TRBV6-1	many	TRBD2	TRBJ2-5	TGTGCCAGCACCAAACCGGGACTAGCTTTGCCAGAGACCCAGTACTTC	CASTKPGLALPETQYF
TRBV20-1	many	TRBD2	TRBJ2-1	TGCAGTGCTGAGGGAGGCGGGAGAGTGAGTGGAGATGAGCAGTTCTTC	CSAEGGGRVSGDEQFF
TRBV20-1	NA	NA	TRBJ2-7	TGCAGTGTCAGGAAAAGCTCCTACGAGCAGTACTTC	CSVRKSSYEQYF
TRBV7-2	NA	TRBD2	TRBJ2-7	TGTGCCAGCGGATTAACCACTAGCGACTCCTACGAGCAGTACTTC	CASGLTTSDSYEQYF
TRBV9	many	NA	TRBJ1-4	TGTGCCAGCAGCGGAGTTGCAACTAATGAAAAACTGTTTTTT	CASSGVATNEKLFF
TRBV28	many	TRBD2	TRBJ2-1	TGTGCCAGCAGGACCCCGGGACTAGCGGGAGACGACAATGAGCAGTTCTTC	CASRTPGLAGDDNEQFF
TRBV28	many	NA	TRBJ2-7	TGTGCCAGCAGTTTCTTTCCGAGCTCCTACGAGCAGTACTTC	CASSFFPSSYEQYF
TRBV20-1	NA	NA	TRBJ1-4	TGCAGTGCTAGAAGCGAAAAACTGTTTTTT	CSARSEKLFF
TRBV6-5	many	NA	TRBJ1-2	TGTGCCAGCAGTTACTCAGGGGTAGTCGACTATGGCTACACCTTC	CASSYSGVVDYGYTF
TRBV12-5	few	NA	TRBJ1-1	TGTGCTAGTGGGCCCTCGAGGGAGGAAGCTTTCTTT	CASGPSREEAFF
TRBV20-1	NA	TRBD1	TRBJ1-5	TGCAGTGCTAGAGCCCCTCCGGGACAGGGGGCCCCCAATCAGCCCCAGCATTTT	CSARAPPGQGAPNQPQHF
TRBV7-2	few	TRBD2	TRBJ2-4	TGTGCCAGCAGCTTAGAACCCGGGCCGGGAGGAAACATTCAGTACTTC	CASSLEPGPGGNIQYF
TRBV12-3/TRBV12-4	many	NA	TRBJ1-5	TGTGCCAGCAGTTCAGTCAGTCTGGATCAGCCCCAGCATTTT	CASSSVSLDQPQHF